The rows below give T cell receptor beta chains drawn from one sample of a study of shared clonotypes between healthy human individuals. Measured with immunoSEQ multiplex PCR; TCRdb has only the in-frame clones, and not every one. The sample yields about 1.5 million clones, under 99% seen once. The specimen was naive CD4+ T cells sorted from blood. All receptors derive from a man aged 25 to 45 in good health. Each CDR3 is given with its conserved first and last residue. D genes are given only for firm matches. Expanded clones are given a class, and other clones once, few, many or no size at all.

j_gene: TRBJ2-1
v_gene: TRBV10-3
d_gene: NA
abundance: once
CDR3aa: CAIRGGSAEDNEQFF
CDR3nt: TGTGCCATCAGAGGAGGGAGCGCCGAGGACAATGAGCAGTTCTTC

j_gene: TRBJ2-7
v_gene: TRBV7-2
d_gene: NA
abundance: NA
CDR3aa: CASSPRPGIITYEQYF
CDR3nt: TGTGCCAGCAGCCCGAGACCAGGTATAATCACCTACGAGCAGTACTTC

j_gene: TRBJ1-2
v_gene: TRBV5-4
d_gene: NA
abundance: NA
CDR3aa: CASSFQAGTPSGTF
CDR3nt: TGTGCCAGCAGCTTCCAAGCCGGGACGCCTAGTGGCACCTTC

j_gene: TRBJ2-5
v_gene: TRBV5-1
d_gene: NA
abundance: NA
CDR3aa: CASSSPGWETQYF
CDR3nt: TGCGCCAGCAGCTCCCCAGGGTGGGAGACCCAGTACTTC

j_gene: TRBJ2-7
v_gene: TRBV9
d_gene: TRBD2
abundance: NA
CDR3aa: CASSADPFTSGSPEQYF
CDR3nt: TGTGCCAGCAGCGCCGATCCTTTTACTAGCGGGAGCCCCGAGCAGTACTTC

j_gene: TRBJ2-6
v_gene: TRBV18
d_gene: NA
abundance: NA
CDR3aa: CASSRPNSGANVLTF
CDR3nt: TGTGCCAGCTCACGCCCTAACTCTGGGGCCAACGTCCTGACTTTC

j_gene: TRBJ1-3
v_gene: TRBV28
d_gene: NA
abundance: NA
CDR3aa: CASRDARGNTIYF
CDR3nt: TGTGCCAGCAGGGACGCCAGGGGAAACACCATATATTTT

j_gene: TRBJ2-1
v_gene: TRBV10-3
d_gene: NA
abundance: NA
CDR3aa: CATTRQVLNEQFF
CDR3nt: TGTGCCACCACCAGACAGGTCCTCAATGAGCAGTTCTTC

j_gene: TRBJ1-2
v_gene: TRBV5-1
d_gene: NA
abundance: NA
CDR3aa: CASSADIYGYTF
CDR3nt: TGCGCCAGCAGCGCGGATATTTACGGCTACACCTTC

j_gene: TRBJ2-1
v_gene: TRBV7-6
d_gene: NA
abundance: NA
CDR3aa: CASSPGWEQFF
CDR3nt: TGTGCCAGCAGCCCGGGGTGGGAGCAGTTCTTC

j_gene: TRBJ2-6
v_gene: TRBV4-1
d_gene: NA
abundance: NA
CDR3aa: CASSQASGPGSGANVLTF
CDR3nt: TGCGCCAGCAGCCAGGCTTCGGGACCGGGATCTGGGGCCAACGTCCTGACTTTC

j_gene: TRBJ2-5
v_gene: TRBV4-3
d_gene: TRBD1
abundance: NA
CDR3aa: CASSPDRGQTQYF
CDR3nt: TGCGCCAGCAGCCCCGACAGGGGACAGACCCAGTACTTC

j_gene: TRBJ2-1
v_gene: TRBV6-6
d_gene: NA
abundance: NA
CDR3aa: CATRGAEPSYNEQFF
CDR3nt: TGTGCCACCCGAGGGGCGGAGCCGTCCTACAATGAGCAGTTCTTC

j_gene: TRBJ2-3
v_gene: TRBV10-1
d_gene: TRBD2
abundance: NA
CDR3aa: CASPGLAGPPEGTDTQYF
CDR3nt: TGCGCCAGCCCCGGACTAGCGGGACCCCCTGAGGGCACAGATACGCAGTATTTT

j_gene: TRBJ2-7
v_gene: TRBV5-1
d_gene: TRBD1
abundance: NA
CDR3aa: CASAIDRDYEQYF
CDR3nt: TGCGCCAGCGCCATAGACAGGGACTACGAGCAGTACTTC

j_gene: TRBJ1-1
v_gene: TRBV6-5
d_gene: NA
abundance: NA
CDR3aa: CASSYTTGTEAFF
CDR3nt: TGTGCCAGCAGTTACACGACTGGCACTGAAGCTTTCTTT

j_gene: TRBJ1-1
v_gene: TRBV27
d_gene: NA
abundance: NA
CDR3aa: CASSPPGIPNTEAFF
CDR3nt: TGTGCCAGCAGTCCCCCGGGGATTCCGAACACTGAAGCTTTCTTT

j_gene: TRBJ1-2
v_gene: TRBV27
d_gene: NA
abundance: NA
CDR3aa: CASSPTGHYGYTF
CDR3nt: TGTGCCAGCAGTCCTACAGGGCACTATGGCTACACCTTC

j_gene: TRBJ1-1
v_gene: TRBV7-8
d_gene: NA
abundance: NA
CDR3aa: CASSLKREDTEAFF
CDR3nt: TGTGCCAGCAGCTTAAAACGGGAGGACACTGAAGCTTTCTTT

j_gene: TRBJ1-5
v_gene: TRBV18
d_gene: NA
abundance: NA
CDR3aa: CASSLGSNQPQHF
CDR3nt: TGTGCCAGCTCACTGGGGAGCAATCAGCCCCAGCATTTT

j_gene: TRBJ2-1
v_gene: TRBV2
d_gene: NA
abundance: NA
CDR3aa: CASSERYRVRRGSYNEQFF
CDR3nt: TGTGCCAGCAGTGAACGCTATCGAGTGAGGAGGGGATCCTACAATGAGCAGTTCTTC

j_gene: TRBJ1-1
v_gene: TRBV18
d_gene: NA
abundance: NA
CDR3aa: CASSHRDGRNTEAFF
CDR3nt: TGTGCCAGCTCACATCGGGACGGGCGGAACACTGAAGCTTTCTTT

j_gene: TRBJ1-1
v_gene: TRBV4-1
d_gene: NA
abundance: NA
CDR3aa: CASSQVPTGSNTEAFF
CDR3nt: TGCGCCAGCAGCCAAGTCCCGACAGGCTCGAACACTGAAGCTTTCTTT

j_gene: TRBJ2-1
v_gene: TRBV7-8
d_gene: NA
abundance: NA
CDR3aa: CASSSIAYSYNEQFF
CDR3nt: TGTGCCAGCAGCTCAATAGCGTATTCCTACAATGAGCAGTTCTTC

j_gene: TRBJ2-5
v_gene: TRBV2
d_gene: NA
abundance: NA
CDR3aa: CASRGGGYQETQYF
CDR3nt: TGTGCCAGCAGGGGTGGGGGGTACCAAGAGACCCAGTACTTC

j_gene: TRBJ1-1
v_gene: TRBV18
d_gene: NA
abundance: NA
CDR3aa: CASSPRKGTENTEAFF
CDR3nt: TGTGCCAGCTCACCAAGAAAGGGGACGGAGAACACTGAAGCTTTCTTT

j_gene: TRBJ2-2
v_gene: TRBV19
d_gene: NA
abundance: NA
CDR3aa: CASSTDTTGELFF
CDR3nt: TGTGCCAGTAGTACAGACACAACCGGGGAGCTGTTTTTT

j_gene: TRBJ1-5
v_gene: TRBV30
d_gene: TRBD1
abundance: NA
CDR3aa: CAWSLQGEGNQPQHF
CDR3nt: TGTGCCTGGAGTCTCCAGGGGGAGGGCAATCAGCCCCAGCATTTT

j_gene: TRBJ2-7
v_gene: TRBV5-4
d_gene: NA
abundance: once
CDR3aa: CASSLELEAYEQYF
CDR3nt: TGTGCCAGCAGCTTGGAGCTAGAGGCCTACGAGCAGTACTTC

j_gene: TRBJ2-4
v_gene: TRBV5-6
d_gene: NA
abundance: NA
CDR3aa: CASSFRGVAKNIQYF
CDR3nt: TGTGCCAGCAGCTTTAGGGGGGTAGCCAAAAACATTCAGTACTTC

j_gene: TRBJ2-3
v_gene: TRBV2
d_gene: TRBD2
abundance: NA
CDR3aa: CASSELAGVGDTQYF
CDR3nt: TGTGCCAGCAGTGAACTAGCGGGAGTGGGAGATACGCAGTATTTT

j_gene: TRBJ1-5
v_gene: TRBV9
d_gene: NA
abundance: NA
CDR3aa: CASSEGEAGHSNQPQHF
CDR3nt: TGTGCCAGCAGCGAGGGAGAGGCAGGGCACAGCAATCAGCCCCAGCATTTT

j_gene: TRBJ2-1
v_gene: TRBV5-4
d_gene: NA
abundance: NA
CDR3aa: CASSLVGDLNEQFF
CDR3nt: TGTGCCAGCAGCTTGGTTGGGGACTTAAATGAGCAGTTCTTC

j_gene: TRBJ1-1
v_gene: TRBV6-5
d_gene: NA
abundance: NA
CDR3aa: CASSYGPGATEAFF
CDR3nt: TGTGCCAGCAGTTACGGACCAGGGGCGACTGAAGCTTTCTTT

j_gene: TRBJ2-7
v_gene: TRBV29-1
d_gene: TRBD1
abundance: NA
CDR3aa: CSVRKDRGTYEQYF
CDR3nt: TGCAGCGTTCGCAAGGACAGGGGGACCTACGAGCAGTACTTC

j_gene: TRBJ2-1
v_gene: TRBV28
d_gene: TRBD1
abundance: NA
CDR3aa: CASSLDRGLDGEQFF
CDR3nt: TGTGCCAGCAGTCTCGACAGGGGGCTTGACGGTGAGCAGTTCTTC

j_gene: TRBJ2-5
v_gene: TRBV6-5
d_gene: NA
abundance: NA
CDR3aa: CASRRTLIKETQYF
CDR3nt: TGTGCCAGCAGGCGGACTTTAATTAAAGAGACCCAGTACTTC